This passage covers 28 T cell receptor beta chains from one sample sequenced in a study of PD-L1 blockade in urothelial cancer. Time point here: peripheral blood 6 weeks after treatment start. Method: immunoSEQ multiplex PCR; TCRdb's copy keeps in-frame clones and lacks some. The table lists tens of thousands of clones, roughly 89% of them singletons. The source was PBMCs, collected around atezolizumab (anti-PD-L1) treatment. The receptors come from a man in his 70s with urothelial cancer.

This rearrangement joins TRBV5-1 to TRBJ2-3; 11 bases match TRBD2. J was trimmed by 2 bases and V by 4 bases; bases with no gene match: 6. CDR3 length: 16 amino acids. CDR1 and CDR2 from the germline V gene are SGHRS and YFSETQ. CDR3 protein: CASSQRTSGPTDTQYF. The CDR3 DNA is TGCGCCAGCAGCCAAAGGACTAGCGGGCCCACAGATACGCAGTATTTT.

The chain uses TRBV11-3 and TRBJ2-1, with TRBD2 matching over 7 bases. The germline V gene encodes CDR1 SGHNT and CDR2 YENEEA. The CDR3 totals 18 residues. V lost 1 base, J lost 3 bases, and 12 bases stayed unmatched. Here the CDR3 DNA reads TGTGCCAGCAGCTTAGCTTCCGGCACTAGCGCGAACTACAATGAGCAGTTCTTC. Translating it yields CASSLASGTSANYNEQFF.

The chain combines TRBV28 with TRBJ1-3; 8 bases match TRBD1. This CDR3 has 17 residues. CDR1 is MDHEN and CDR2 is SYDVKM in the germline V gene. V gave up 1 base and J gave up 2 bases; unmatched junction bases: 7. The CDR3 protein is CASSLSAPQGAGNTIYF. In nucleotides, the CDR3 is TGTGCCAGCAGTTTATCAGCCCCACAGGGGGCTGGAAACACCATATATTTT.

This clone has only one observation. CDR3 DNA: TGTGCCTCTTCAGCGGGGGGGAACACTGAAGCTTTCTTT. Translation: CASSAGGNTEAFF. The chain uses TRBV2 and TRBJ1-1; weak D call: TRBD1 (5 bases). CDR1 is SNHLY and CDR2 is FYNNEI in the germline V gene. The CDR3 is 13 amino acids. Trimming took 11 bases from V and 1 from J, leaving 14 bases between them.

J is TRBJ2-3 and V is TRBV7-6, with unresolved D. The V end was cut by 5 bases, the J end by 0 bases, with 12 bases between. Per germline, CDR1 SGHVS and CDR2 FNYEAQ. This CDR3 spans 15 amino acids. The CDR3 protein is CASSHNKFSTDTQYF. CDR3 DNA sequence: TGTGCCAGCAGCCATAACAAGTTTAGCACAGATACGCAGTATTTT.

The chain joins TRBV7-8 to TRBJ2-2, with D possibly being TRBD1 (7 bases). Germline-derived CDR1 and CDR2 are SGHVS and FQNEAQ. This CDR3 contains 18 residues. Between the trimmed V and J ends, which lost 3 bases and 4 bases, there was a span of 21 bases. CDR3 in DNA: TGTGCCAGCAGCTTTCCGGAGGGGGGACAGCAATCCACCGGGGAGCTGTTTTTT. Translation: CASSFPEGGQQSTGELFF.

In this sample, this clone turned up once. The J gene is TRBJ2-1, the V gene TRBV27; 8 nucleotides match TRBD2. Germline CDR1 and CDR2: MNHEY and SMNVEV (reference sequence). V lost 6 bases and J lost 4; bases outside the gene matches: 11. This CDR3 has 16 amino acids. In DNA form, the CDR3 reads TGTGCCAGCAGGCGTACAGCGGGGGAATCTTACAATGAGCAGTTCTTC. Translated, it gives CASRRTAGESYNEQFF.

The chain has TRBV5-8 and TRBJ2-2; 7 nucleotides line up with TRBD1. Germline CDR1 is SGHTS and CDR2 is YDEGEE. With V trimmed by 4 bases and J by 8 bases, 11 bases remained unmatched. This CDR3 region has 15 residues. CDR3 sequence (DNA): TGTGCCAGCAGCACTGGGACAGAGCTGGGAGGGGAGCTGTTTTTT. Translation: CASSTGTELGGELFF.

The CDR3 DNA sequence: TGTGCCAGCCGACATGCCTCTGACTACGAGCAGTACTTC. It yields the protein CASRHASDYEQYF. The chain joins TRBV27 to TRBJ2-7, with no clear D. The CDR3 extends over 13 amino acids. V gave up 8 bases and J gave up 3 bases, with 14 bases separating them. The V gene's germline CDR1 is MNHEY and CDR2 SMNVEV (reference sequence).

The chain employs TRBV9 and TRBJ2-3; 7 nucleotides line up with TRBD2. This CDR3 spans 14 amino acids. Germline values: CDR1 SGDLS, CDR2 YYNGEE. Trimming cost V 7 bases and J 4 bases; bases outside gene matches: 9. CDR3 bases: TGTGCCAGCTCCGGGAGGACGATCGCAGATACGCAGTATTTT. This sequence encodes CASSGRTIADTQYF.

The V and J genes are TRBV28 and TRBJ1-1; 9 bases fit TRBD1. This CDR3 spans 14 amino acids. Germline V gene data show CDR1 as MDHEN and CDR2 as SYDVKM. V lost 6 bases and J lost 2; bases outside the gene matches: 4. The CDR3 coding sequence is TGTGCCAGCAGCTCGGGACAGGGTAACACTGAAGCTTTCTTT. Its protein is CASSSGQGNTEAFF.

The rearrangement links TRBV18 to TRBJ2-3; maybe TRBD1 (6 bases). This CDR3 is 15 amino acids long. With 5 bases removed from V and 2 bases from J, the gap between germline ends came to 14 bases. CDR1 is KGHSH, CDR2 LQKENI, per germline. The CDR3 spells CASSLDSGFTDTQYF. The CDR3 region has the DNA TGTGCCAGCTCATTGGACAGCGGATTCACAGATACGCAGTATTTT.

The chain combines TRBV6-6 with TRBJ2-7; TRBD1 matches 7 bases. V gave up 7 bases and J gave up 0 bases; unmatched junction bases: 6. CDR1 is MNHNY and CDR2 is SVGAGI in the germline V gene (reference sequence). This CDR3 has 14 amino acids. CDR3: CASNSRDSSYEQYF. CDR3 nucleotide sequence: TGTGCCAGCAATAGCCGGGACAGCTCCTACGAGCAGTACTTC.

The V and J genes are TRBV6-5 and TRBJ2-2, with D unresolved. The germline V gene encodes CDR1 MNHEY and CDR2 SVGAGI. The CDR3 has 13 amino acids. The V gene lost 2 bases and the J gene lost 9 bases, with 10 bases spanning the gap. The CDR3 DNA is TGTGCCAGCAGTTACAATGGCCATTGGGAGCTGTTTTTT. Encoded protein: CASSYNGHWELFF.

The chain couples TRBV11-2 to TRBJ2-5; the match to TRBD2 covers 7 bases. Germline V gene sequence: CDR1 SGHAT, CDR2 FQNNGV. Trimming removed 3 bases from V and 0 bases from J; junction bases left unmatched: 7. CDR3 size: 16 residues. DNA of the CDR3: TGTGCCAGCAGCTTCCCCCTAGCGGCAAACCAAGAGACCCAGTACTTC. This sequence encodes CASSFPLAANQETQYF.

The rearrangement uses TRBV9 and TRBJ2-5, with 8 bases identical to TRBD2. Germline V gene data show CDR1 as SGDLS and CDR2 as YYNGEE. V dropped 4 bases and J dropped 5; count of bases not matched to a gene: 10. The CDR3 has 15 amino acids. The CDR3 sequence is CASSSSSGTGETQYF. CDR3 sequence (DNA): TGTGCCAGCAGCTCCAGTAGCGGGACGGGGGAGACCCAGTACTTC.

V is TRBV7-3 and J is TRBJ2-5, with 13 bases that match TRBD2. After removal of 0 bases from V and 2 bases from J, the junction contained 0 bases not matched to a gene. Germline V gives CDR1 SGHTA, CDR2 FQGTGA. The CDR3 has 16 amino acids. CDR3 residues: CASSLTGLAGQETQYF. The CDR3 DNA reads TGTGCCAGCAGCTTAACGGGACTAGCGGGGCAAGAGACCCAGTACTTC.

The chain has TRBV19 and TRBJ2-1; 8 positions match TRBD2. V was clipped by 1 base and J by 0 bases; unmatched bases: 5. CDR3 length equals 17 residues. Germline V gene lookup returns CDR1 LNHDA and CDR2 SQIVND (reference sequence). CDR3 region: CASSIGASGRSYNEQFF. The DNA of the CDR3 is TGTGCCAGTAGTATAGGGGCTAGCGGGCGCTCCTACAATGAGCAGTTCTTC.

V usage is TRBV28 and J usage is TRBJ2-1; 10 positions match TRBD2. Per germline, CDR1 MDHEN and CDR2 SYDVKM. The CDR3 covers 16 residues. V lost 6 bases and J lost 4; bases outside the gene matches: 9. Here the CDR3 reads CASSPQTSGFYNEQFF. In DNA form, the CDR3 reads TGTGCCAGCAGCCCCCAGACTAGCGGGTTTTACAATGAGCAGTTCTTC. Complete variable domain (other parts from reference TRBV28 and TRBJ2-1): DVKVTQSSRYLVKRTGEKVFLECVQDMDHENMFWYRQDPGLGLRLIYFSYDVKMKEKGDIPEGYSVSREKKERFSLILESASTNQTSMYLCASSPQTSGFYNEQFFGPGTRLTVL.

The chain couples TRBV7-6 to TRBJ2-2, with D tentatively TRBD2 (6 bases). The CDR3 runs 13 residues. The germline V and J ends were trimmed by 5 bases and 7 bases, with 11 bases remaining between them. The V gene's germline CDR1 is SGHVS and CDR2 FNYEAQ. This chain's CDR3 is CASSRGRDGELFF. In nucleotides, the CDR3 is TGTGCCAGCAGCCGGGGGAGAGACGGGGAGCTGTTTTTT.

The chain has TRBV10-2 and TRBJ1-3; D unclear. The CDR3 is made up of 16 amino acids. Germline lookup yields CDR1 WSHSY and CDR2 SAAADI. V was pared by 6 bases and J by 0 bases, with 15 bases between. The CDR3 DNA reads TGCGCCAGCAGCGATCCCCCAGCGGGCTCTGGAAACACCATATATTTT. This codes for CASSDPPAGSGNTIYF.

The chain joins TRBV19 to TRBJ2-5, with 11 bases matching TRBD2. V gave up 1 base and J gave up 4 bases; unmatched junction bases: 17. This CDR3 spans 20 amino acids. Germline values: CDR1 LNHDA, CDR2 SQIVND (reference sequence). The CDR3 nucleotides are TGTGCCAGTAGTATAGGTTTGGTTGGGAAACTAGCGGGAGCGGGAGAGACCCAGTACTTC. Translated, it gives CASSIGLVGKLAGAGETQYF.

The chain recombines TRBV28 with TRBJ1-5; the D is unclear. V was pared by 6 bases and J by 0 bases, with 12 bases between. CDR1 MDHEN and CDR2 SYDVKM come from the germline V gene. This CDR3 has 15 residues. The CDR3 loop reads CASRMTAYSNQPQHF. The CDR3 coding sequence is TGTGCCAGCAGGATGACTGCTTATAGCAATCAGCCCCAGCATTTT.

This chain connects TRBV29-1 to TRBJ1-5, with 7 bases lining up with TRBD1. The CDR3 consists of 13 residues. V was clipped by 5 bases and J by 6 bases; unmatched bases: 7. CDR1 SQVTM and CDR2 ANQGSEA come from the germline V gene. Written as DNA, the CDR3 is TGCAGCGTTAGTACAGGGGTGGCTCAGCCCCAGCATTTT. It codes for CSVSTGVAQPQHF.

A note on this clone: Other nucleotide sequences from this sample produce the same CDR3. The genes are TRBV11-2 and TRBJ2-7; TRBD1 matches at 7 bases. Trimming at V came to 1 base and at J to 2 bases, leaving 2 bases not matched to a gene. Per the germline V gene, CDR1 is SGHAT and CDR2 is FQNNGV. This CDR3 spans 14 amino acids. DNA of the CDR3: TGTGCCAGCAGCTTAGGCCAGGGGGCCTACGAGCAGTACTTC. This codes for CASSLGQGAYEQYF.

This chain links TRBV27 with TRBJ2-7, with TRBD1 as a possible D gene (5 bases). Germline V CDR1 and CDR2: MNHEY, SMNVEV (reference sequence). Deletions cut 3 bases from V and 3 bases from J, with 12 bases between. There are 14 residues in the CDR3. DNA of the CDR3: TGTGCCAGCAGTTTGGGTTGGGGCCTCTACGAGCAGTACTTC. Residues: CASSLGWGLYEQYF.

The gene calls are TRBV4-1 and TRBJ2-1; 10 bases line up with TRBD2. CDR1 is MGHRA, CDR2 YSYEKL, per germline. The V segment lost 1 base and the J segment 6 bases; nucleotides outside the gene matches: 6. This CDR3 region has 16 residues. For the CDR3, the DNA is TGCGCCAGCAGCCAAGCAGCGGGAGGGCCATTCAATGAGCAGTTCTTC. This codes for CASSQAAGGPFNEQFF.

This clone appeared a single time. V is TRBV29-1 and J is TRBJ2-5; perhaps TRBD2 as D (6 bases). Germline V gene lookup returns CDR1 SQVTM and CDR2 ANQGSEA. The germline V and J ends were trimmed by 4 bases and 5 bases, with 17 bases remaining between them. This CDR3 contains 14 residues. CDR3 coding DNA: TGCAGCGTTGTTTTTGGCGGGGCGGGGGAGACCCAGTACTTC. Residues: CSVVFGGAGETQYF.